This section outlines one T cell receptor beta chain sequence together with its context. The data were produced by immunoSEQ multiplex PCR, yet TCRdb's version contains in-frame clones alone and is incomplete. Of about 170,000 clones listed, about four fifths were seen once; the top ten hold 2.5% to 3%. V was shortened by 7 bases and J by 1 base, with 14 bases between the two germline ends. The CDR3 loop spans 15 amino acids. Germline CDR1 reads LNHDA; CDR2 reads SQIVND (reference sequence). The sample comes from a study of blood T cell repertoires in COVID-19. Sequencing was carried out using peripheral blood. The sequence came from an elderly woman with COVID-19, enrolled during active disease. The chain joins TRBV19 to TRBJ2-1; tentatively, D is TRBD2 (6 bases). CDR3 DNA sequence: TGTGCCAGTATGGGGACTGGTACTTCCTACAATGAGCAGTTCTTC. This translates into CASMGTGTSYNEQFF.